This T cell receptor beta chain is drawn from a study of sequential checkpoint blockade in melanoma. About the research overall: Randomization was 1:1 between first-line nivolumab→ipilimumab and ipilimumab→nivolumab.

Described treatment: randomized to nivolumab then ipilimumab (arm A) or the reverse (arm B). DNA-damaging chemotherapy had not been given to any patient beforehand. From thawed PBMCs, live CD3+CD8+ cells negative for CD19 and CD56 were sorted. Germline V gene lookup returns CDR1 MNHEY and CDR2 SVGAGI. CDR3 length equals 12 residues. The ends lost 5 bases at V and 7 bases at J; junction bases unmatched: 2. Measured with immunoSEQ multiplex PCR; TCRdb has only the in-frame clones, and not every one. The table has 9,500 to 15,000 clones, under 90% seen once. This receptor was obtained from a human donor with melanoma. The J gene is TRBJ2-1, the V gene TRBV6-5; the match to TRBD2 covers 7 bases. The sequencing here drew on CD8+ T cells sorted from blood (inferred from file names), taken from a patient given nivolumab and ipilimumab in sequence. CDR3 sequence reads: CASSDSGNEQFF. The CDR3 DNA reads TGTGCCAGCAGTGATAGCGGGAATGAGCAGTTCTTC.